The T cell receptor beta chain under discussion was sequenced for a study of cytotoxic CD8 clonotypes in ibrutinib-treated CLL. General study results and limits: A rise in clonality was seen at ibrutinib response, and a fall back toward baseline was seen at progression.

TCRdb's copy holds only in-frame clones and misses some; the assay was immunoSEQ multiplex PCR. This sample carries about 200,000 clones, approximately 72% of them seen once, and the ten largest clones take over 10%. A remark on this clone: Its specificity is not known.

Germline V gives CDR1 MGHDK, CDR2 SYGVNS. The CDR3 spans 14 residues. V dropped 1 base and J dropped 1 base, with 7 bases sitting between them. The chain is built from TRBV25-1 and TRBJ1-2; D is unclear. The material was PBMCs, obtained after 24 months of ibrutinib treatment. This TCR was sampled from a human donor with chronic lymphocytic leukemia. The CDR3 nucleotides read TGTGCCAGCAGTGAATTTATGAGTAACTATGGCTACACCTTC. It translates to CASSEFMSNYGYTF.